A selection of T cell receptor beta chains follows, all from one sample in a study of blood T cell repertoires in COVID-19. Repertoires were generated with immunoSEQ multiplex PCR, while TCRdb's copy carries only in-frame clones and drops some. This sample has about 210,000 clones, with 80% to 90% found just once. Sequencing was performed on PBMCs or T cells enriched from blood (not recorded which). These receptors were obtained from a man aged 25 to 45 in a cohort exposed to, infected with or recovered from COVID-19 (not recorded which). Each CDR3 is given with its conserved first and last residue. The order of the fields is V gene, D gene, CDR3 length, J gene, CDR3 protein, CDR3 DNA. D genes are given only for firm matches.

V gene: TRBV28
D gene: TRBD2
CDR3 length: 16
J gene: TRBJ2-7
CDR3 protein: CASTTPIGLASHEQYF
CDR3 DNA: TGTGCCAGCACCACCCCCATCGGACTAGCGAGCCACGAGCAGTACTTC

V gene: TRBV2
D gene: -
CDR3 length: 12
J gene: TRBJ1-1
CDR3 protein: CASGLGSTEAFF
CDR3 DNA: TGTGCCAGCGGACTGGGGTCCACTGAAGCTTTCTTT

V gene: TRBV7-9
D gene: -
CDR3 length: 14
J gene: TRBJ1-2
CDR3 protein: CASSLATSGLGYTF
CDR3 DNA: TGTGCCAGCAGCTTGGCGACGTCCGGGTTGGGCTACACCTTC

V gene: TRBV5-1
D gene: TRBD2
CDR3 length: 15
J gene: TRBJ2-1
CDR3 protein: CASSFAGGGFNEQFF
CDR3 DNA: TGCGCCAGCAGCTTCGCGGGAGGGGGATTCAATGAGCAGTTCTTC

V gene: TRBV4-3
D gene: TRBD2
CDR3 length: 17
J gene: TRBJ2-1
CDR3 protein: CASSQEWGGGNYNEQFF
CDR3 DNA: TGCGCCAGCAGCCAAGAATGGGGCGGGGGGAACTACAATGAGCAGTTCTTC

V gene: TRBV27
D gene: TRBD1
CDR3 length: 14
J gene: TRBJ1-5
CDR3 protein: CASSWTGGNQPQHF
CDR3 DNA: TGTGCCAGCAGTTGGACAGGGGGCAATCAGCCCCAGCATTTT

V gene: TRBV2
D gene: TRBD2
CDR3 length: 15
J gene: TRBJ2-3
CDR3 protein: CARSLLREGTDTQYF
CDR3 DNA: TGTGCCAGATCCCTTCTGCGGGAGGGCACAGATACGCAGTATTTT

V gene: TRBV5-4
D gene: TRBD1
CDR3 length: 13
J gene: TRBJ2-1
CDR3 protein: CASRPGQGYEQFF
CDR3 DNA: TGTGCCAGCAGGCCTGGACAGGGCTATGAGCAGTTCTTC

V gene: TRBV24-1
D gene: TRBD1
CDR3 length: 15
J gene: TRBJ1-5
CDR3 protein: CATSDPRTGSQPQHF
CDR3 DNA: TGTGCCACCAGTGACCCTAGGACAGGAAGTCAGCCCCAGCATTTT

V gene: TRBV3-1/TRBV3-2
D gene: TRBD2
CDR3 length: 17
J gene: TRBJ2-4
CDR3 protein: CASSQDRGGLAKNIQYF
CDR3 DNA: TGTGCCAGCAGCCAAGATCGGGGGGGACTAGCCAAAAACATTCAGTACTTC